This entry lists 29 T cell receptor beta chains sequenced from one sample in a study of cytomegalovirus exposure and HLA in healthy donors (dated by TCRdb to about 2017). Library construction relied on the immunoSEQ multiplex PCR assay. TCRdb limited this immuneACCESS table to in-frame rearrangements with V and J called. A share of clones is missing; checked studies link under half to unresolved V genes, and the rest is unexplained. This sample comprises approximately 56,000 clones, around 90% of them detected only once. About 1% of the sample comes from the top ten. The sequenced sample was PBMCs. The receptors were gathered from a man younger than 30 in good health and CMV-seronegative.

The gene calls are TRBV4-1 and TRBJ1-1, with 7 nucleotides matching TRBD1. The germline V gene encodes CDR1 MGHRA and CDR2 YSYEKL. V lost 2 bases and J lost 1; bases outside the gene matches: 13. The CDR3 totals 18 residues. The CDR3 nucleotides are TGCGCCAGCAGCCAACTTTTTCTCAGGGGACAGACGAACACTGAAGCTTTCTTT. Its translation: CASSQLFLRGQTNTEAFF.

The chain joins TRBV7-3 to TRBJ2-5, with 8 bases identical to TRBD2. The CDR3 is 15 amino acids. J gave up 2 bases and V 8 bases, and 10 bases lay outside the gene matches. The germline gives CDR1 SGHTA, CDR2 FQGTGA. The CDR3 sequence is CASGKAGGPQETQYF. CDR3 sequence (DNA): TGTGCCAGCGGAAAGGCGGGAGGCCCACAAGAGACCCAGTACTTC.

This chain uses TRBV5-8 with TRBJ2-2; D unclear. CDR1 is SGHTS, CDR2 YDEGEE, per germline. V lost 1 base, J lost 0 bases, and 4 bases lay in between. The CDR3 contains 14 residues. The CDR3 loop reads CASSLIANTGELFF. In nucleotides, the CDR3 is TGTGCCAGCAGCTTGATAGCGAACACCGGGGAGCTGTTTTTT. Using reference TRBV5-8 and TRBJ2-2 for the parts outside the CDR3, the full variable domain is EAGVTQSPTHLIKTRGQQATLRCSPISGHTSVYWYQQALGLGLQFLLWYDEGEERNRGNFPPRFSGRQFPNYSSELNVNALELEDSALYLCASSLIANTGELFFGEGSRLTVL.

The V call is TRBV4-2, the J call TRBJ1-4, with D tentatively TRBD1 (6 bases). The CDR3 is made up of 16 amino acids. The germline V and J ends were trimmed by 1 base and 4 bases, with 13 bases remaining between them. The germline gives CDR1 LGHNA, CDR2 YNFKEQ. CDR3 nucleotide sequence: TGTGCCAGCAGCCAAGGACACCGGGACAATAATGAAAAACTGTTTTTT. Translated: CASSQGHRDNNEKLFF.

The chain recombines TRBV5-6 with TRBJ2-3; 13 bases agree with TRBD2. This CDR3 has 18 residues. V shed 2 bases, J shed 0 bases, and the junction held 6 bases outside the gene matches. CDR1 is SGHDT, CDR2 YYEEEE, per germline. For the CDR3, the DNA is TGTGCCAGCAGCTTCGGACTAGCGGGAGTGCCGAGCACAGATACGCAGTATTTT. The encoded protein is CASSFGLAGVPSTDTQYF.

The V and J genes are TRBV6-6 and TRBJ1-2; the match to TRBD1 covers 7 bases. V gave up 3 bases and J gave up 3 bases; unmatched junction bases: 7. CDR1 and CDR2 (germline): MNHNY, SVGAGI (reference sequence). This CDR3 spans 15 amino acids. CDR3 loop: CASSYPDRPHYGYTF. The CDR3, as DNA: TGTGCCAGCAGTTATCCGGACAGGCCCCACTATGGCTACACCTTC.

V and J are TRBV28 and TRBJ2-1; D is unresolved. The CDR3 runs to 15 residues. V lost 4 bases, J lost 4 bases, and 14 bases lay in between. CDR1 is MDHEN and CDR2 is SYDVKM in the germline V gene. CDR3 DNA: TGTGCCAGCAGTTCCGAAAAATTCGGTTACAATGAGCAGTTCTTC. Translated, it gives CASSSEKFGYNEQFF.

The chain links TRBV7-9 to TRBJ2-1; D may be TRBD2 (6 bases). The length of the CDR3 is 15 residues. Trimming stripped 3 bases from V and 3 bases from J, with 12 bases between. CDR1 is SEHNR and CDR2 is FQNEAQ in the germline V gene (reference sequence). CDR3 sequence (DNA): TGTGCCAGCAGCTTCGAAACCGGGAGCTACAATGAGCAGTTCTTC. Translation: CASSFETGSYNEQFF.

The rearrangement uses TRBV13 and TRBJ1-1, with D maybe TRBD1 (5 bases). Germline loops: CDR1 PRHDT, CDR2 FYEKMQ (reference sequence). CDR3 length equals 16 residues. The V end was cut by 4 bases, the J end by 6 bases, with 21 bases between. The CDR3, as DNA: TGTGCCAGCAGCTCCCAAATTCCCAGGGTTCGGGCTGAAGCTTTCTTT. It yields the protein CASSSQIPRVRAEAFF.

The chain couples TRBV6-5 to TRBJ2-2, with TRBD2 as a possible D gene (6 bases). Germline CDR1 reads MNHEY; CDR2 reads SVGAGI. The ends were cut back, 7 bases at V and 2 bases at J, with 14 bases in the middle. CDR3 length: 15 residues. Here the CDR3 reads CASIPRRENTGELFF. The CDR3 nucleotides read TGTGCCAGCATTCCGAGGAGGGAAAACACCGGGGAGCTGTTTTTT.

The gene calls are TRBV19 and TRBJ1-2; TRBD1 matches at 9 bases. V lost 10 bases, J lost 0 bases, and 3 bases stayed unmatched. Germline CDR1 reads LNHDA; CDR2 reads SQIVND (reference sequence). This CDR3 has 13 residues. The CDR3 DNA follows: TGTGCCATCCGGGACAGGGCTAACTATGGCTACACCTTC. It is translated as CAIRDRANYGYTF.

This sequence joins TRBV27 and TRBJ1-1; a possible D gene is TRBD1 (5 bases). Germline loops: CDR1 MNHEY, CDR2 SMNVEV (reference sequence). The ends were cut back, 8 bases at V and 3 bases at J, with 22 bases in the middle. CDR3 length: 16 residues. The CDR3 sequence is CASYPPPATGDTEAFF. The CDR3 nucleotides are TGTGCCAGCTACCCACCCCCCGCCACGGGGGACACTGAAGCTTTCTTT.

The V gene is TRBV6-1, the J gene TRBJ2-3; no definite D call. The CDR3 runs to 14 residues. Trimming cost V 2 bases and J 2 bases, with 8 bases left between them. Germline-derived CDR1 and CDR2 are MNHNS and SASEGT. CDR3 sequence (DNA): TGTGCCAGCAGTGAACCAGGTCTCACAGATACGCAGTATTTT. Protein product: CASSEPGLTDTQYF.

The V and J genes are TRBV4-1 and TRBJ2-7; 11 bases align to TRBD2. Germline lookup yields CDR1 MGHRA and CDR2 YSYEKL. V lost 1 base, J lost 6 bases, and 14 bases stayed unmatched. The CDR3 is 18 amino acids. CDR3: CASSQGALLAGEAGEQYF. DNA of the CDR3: TGCGCCAGCAGCCAAGGAGCTCTACTAGCGGGAGAGGCTGGCGAGCAGTACTTC.

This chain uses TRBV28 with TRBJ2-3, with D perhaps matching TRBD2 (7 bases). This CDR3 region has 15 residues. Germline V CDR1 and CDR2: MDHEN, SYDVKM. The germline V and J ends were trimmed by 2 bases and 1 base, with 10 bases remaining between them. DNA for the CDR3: TGTGCCAGCAGTTTAGGGGGGGCTGGCACAGATACGCAGTATTTT. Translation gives CASSLGGAGTDTQYF.

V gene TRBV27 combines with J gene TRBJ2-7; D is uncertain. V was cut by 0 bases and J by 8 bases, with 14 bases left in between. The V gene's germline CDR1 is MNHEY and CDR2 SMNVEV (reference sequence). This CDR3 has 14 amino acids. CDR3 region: CASSLSVDPTKQYF. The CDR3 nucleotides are TGTGCCAGCAGTTTATCTGTAGATCCTACGAAGCAGTACTTC.

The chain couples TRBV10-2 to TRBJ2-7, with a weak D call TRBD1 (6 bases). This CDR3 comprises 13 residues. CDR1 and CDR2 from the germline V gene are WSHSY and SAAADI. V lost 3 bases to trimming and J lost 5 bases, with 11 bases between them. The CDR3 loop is CASSERGSNEQYF. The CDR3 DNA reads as TGCGCCAGCAGTGAAAGGGGGAGCAACGAGCAGTACTTC.

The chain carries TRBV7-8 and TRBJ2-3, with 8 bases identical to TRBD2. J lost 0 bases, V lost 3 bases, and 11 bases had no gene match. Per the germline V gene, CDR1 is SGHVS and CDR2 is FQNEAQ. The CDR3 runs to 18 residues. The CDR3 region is CASSFSSSGGSSTDTQYF. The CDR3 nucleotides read TGTGCCAGCAGCTTTTCCTCCAGCGGGGGCTCTAGCACAGATACGCAGTATTTT. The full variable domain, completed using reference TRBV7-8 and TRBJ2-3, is GAGVSQSPRYKVAKRGQDVALRCDPISGHVSLFWYQQALGQGPEFLTYFQNEAQLDKSGLPSDRFFAERPEGSVSTLKIQRTQQEDSAVYLCASSFSSSGGSSTDTQYFGPGTRLTVL.

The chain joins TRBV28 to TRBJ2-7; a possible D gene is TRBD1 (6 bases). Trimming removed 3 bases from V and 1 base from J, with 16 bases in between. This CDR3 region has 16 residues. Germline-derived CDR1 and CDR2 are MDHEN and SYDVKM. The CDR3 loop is CASSLGRGGRSYEQYF. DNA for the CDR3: TGTGCCAGCAGTTTGGGCAGGGGCGGTCGGTCCTACGAGCAGTACTTC.

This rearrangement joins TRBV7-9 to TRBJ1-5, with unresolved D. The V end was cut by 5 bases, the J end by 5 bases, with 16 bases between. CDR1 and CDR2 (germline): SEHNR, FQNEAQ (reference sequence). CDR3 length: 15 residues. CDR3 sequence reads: CASSPSTRGDQPQHF. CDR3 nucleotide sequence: TGTGCCAGCAGCCCTTCTACGCGCGGGGATCAGCCCCAGCATTTT.

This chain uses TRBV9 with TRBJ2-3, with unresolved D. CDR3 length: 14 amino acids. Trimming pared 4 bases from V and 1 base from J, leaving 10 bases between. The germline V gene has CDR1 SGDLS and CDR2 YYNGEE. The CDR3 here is CASSPYGGTDTQYF. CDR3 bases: TGTGCCAGCAGCCCCTATGGTGGCACAGATACGCAGTATTTT. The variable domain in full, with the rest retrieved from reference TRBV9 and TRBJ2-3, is DSGVTQTPKHLITATGQRVTLRCSPRSGDLSVYWYQQSLDQGLQFLIQYYNGEERAKGNILERFSAQQFPDLHSELNLSSLELGDSALYFCASSPYGGTDTQYFGPGTRLTVL.

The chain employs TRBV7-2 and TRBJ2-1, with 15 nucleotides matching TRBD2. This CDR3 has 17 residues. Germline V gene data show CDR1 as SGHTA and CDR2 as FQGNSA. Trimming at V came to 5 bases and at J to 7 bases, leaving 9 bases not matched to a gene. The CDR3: CASSATNGLAGGNEQFF. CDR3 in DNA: TGTGCCAGCAGCGCCACAAACGGACTAGCGGGAGGGAATGAGCAGTTCTTC.

CDR3 loop: CASSFTRTQYF. The CDR3 DNA sequence: TGTGCCAGCAGTTTCACGCGTACGCAGTATTTT. The V gene is TRBV28, the J gene TRBJ2-3; D unclear. This CDR3 contains 11 residues. Trimming took off 3 bases at V and 8 bases at J, with 6 bases between the two ends. The germline CDR1 and CDR2 sequences are MDHEN and SYDVKM.

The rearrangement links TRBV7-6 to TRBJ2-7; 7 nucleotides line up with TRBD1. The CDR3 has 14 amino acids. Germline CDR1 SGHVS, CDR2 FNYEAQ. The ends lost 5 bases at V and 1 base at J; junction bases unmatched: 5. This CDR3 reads CASSPRQGSYEQYF. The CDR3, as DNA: TGTGCCAGCAGCCCCAGACAGGGTTCCTACGAGCAGTACTTC.

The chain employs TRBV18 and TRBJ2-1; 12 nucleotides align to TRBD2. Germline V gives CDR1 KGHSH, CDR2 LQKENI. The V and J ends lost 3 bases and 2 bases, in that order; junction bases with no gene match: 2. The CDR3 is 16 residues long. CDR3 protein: CASSPTSGRPYNEQFF. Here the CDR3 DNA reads TGTGCCAGCTCACCGACTAGCGGGAGACCCTACAATGAGCAGTTCTTC.

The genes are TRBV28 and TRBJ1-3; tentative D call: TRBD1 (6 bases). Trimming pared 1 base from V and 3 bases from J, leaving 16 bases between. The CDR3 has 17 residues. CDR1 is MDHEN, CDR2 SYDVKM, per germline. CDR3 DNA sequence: TGTGCCAGCAGTTTATTAGTCGGACAGATTGATGGAAACACCATATATTTT. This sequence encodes CASSLLVGQIDGNTIYF.

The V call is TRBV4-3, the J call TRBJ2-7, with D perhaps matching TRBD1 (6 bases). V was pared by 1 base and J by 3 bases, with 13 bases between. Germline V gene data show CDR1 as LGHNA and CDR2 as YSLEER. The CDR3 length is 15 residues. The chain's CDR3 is CASSQGLTGNYEQYF. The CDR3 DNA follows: TGCGCCAGCAGCCAAGGGCTTACAGGGAACTACGAGCAGTACTTC.

The chain's CDR3 is CASSLFDGRSAEAFF. In DNA form, the CDR3 reads TGTGCCAGCAGCTTGTTCGATGGCAGGTCCGCTGAAGCTTTCTTT. V gene TRBV7-9 combines with J gene TRBJ1-1; D call uncertain. The V and J ends lost 3 bases and 6 bases respectively, with 17 bases between them. Per germline, CDR1 SEHNR and CDR2 FQNEAQ (reference sequence). The CDR3 is made up of 15 amino acids.

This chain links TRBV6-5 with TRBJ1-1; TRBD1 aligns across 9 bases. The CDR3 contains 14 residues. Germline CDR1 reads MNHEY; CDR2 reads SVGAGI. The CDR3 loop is CAVPLFARDRVAFF. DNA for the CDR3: TGTGCGGTGCCCCTTTTCGCCCGGGACAGGGTGGCTTTCTTT.